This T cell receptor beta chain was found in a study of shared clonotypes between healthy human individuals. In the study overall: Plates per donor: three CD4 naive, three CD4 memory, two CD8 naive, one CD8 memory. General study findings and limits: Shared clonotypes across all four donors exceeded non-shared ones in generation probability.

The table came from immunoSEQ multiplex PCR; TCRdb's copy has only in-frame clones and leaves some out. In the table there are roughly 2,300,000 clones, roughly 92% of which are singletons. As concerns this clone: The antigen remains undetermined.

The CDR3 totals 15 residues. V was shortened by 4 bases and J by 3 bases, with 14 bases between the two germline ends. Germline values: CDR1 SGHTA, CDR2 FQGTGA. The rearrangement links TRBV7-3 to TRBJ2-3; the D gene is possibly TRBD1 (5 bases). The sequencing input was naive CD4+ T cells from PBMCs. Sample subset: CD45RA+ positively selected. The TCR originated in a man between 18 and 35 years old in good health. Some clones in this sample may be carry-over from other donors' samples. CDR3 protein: CASSSLSTVTDTQYF. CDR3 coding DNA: TGTGCCAGCAGCTCCCTATCGACAGTGACAGATACGCAGTATTTT.